This note documents a single TCR beta chain sequence. Its cognate antigen is unknown. Sequenced by immunoSEQ multiplex PCR; TCRdb stores in-frame clones only, minus some. Of roughly 59,000 clones listed, around 93% are singletons. The entry originates in a study of OX40 agonist ivuxolimab in advanced cancers. Background on the study: Ivuxolimab is a fully human IgG2 antibody that activates OX40 (CD134). Patients receiving dose escalation had hepatocellular carcinoma, melanoma, renal cell or head and neck cancer. Eligibility admitted prior anti-PD-1, anti-PD-L1 or anti-CTLA-4 therapy; approximately 40% had some.

Germline loops: CDR1 SEHNR, CDR2 FQNEAQ (reference sequence). V was cut by 5 bases and J by 3 bases, with 11 bases left in between. The CDR3 is 13 residues long. Findings of the study overall: Expanded clones were, on average, more numerous among CD8+ T cells than CD4+.

This sample comprised CD4+ or CD8+ T cells sorted from blood, obtained in a trial of the OX40 agonist ivuxolimab. This TCR derives from an adult with an advanced solid tumor such as melanoma, head and neck, liver or kidney cancer. This chain uses TRBV7-9 with TRBJ2-7, with D perhaps TRBD1 or TRBD2 (5 bases each). The CDR3 reads CASSPRGDYEQYF. Written as DNA, the CDR3 is TGTGCCAGCAGCCCGAGGGGTGACTACGAGCAGTACTTC.